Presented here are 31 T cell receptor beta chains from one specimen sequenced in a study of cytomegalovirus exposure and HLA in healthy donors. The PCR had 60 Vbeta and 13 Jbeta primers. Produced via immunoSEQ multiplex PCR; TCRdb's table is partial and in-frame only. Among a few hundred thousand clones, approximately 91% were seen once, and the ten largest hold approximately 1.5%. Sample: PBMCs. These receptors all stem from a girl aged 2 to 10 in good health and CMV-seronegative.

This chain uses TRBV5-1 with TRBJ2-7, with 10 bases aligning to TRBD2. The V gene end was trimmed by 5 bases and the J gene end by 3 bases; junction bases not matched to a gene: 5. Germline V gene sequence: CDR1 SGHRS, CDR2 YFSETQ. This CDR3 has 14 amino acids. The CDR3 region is CASRRTSGYYEQYF. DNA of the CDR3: TGCGCCAGCAGGAGGACTAGCGGCTACTACGAGCAGTACTTC. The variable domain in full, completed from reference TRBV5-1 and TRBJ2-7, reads KAGVTQTPRYLIKTRGQQVTLSCSPISGHRSVSWYQQTPGQGLQFLFEYFSETQRNKGNFPGRFSGRQFSNSRSEMNVSTLELGDSALYLCASRRTSGYYEQYFGPGTRLTVT.

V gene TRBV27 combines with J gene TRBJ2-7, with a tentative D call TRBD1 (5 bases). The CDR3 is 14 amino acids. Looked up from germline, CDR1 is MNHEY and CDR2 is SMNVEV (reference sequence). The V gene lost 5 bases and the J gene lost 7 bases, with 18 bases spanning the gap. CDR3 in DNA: TGTGCCAGCAGTCCACTCACCTCGACAGCAGAGCAGTACTTC. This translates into CASSPLTSTAEQYF.

The CDR3 spells CASSGRGQGYEQYF. CDR3 in DNA: TGTGCCAGCAGCGGGCGAGGACAGGGCTACGAGCAGTACTTC. V usage is TRBV7-2 and J usage is TRBJ2-7; 8 bases line up with TRBD1. V lost 5 bases, J lost 3 bases, and 6 bases stayed unmatched. The CDR3 sequence is 14 residues long. The germline gives CDR1 SGHTA, CDR2 FQGNSA.

The CDR3, as DNA: TGCAGTGCCCCCGGGGTAGCGGGGCAGTACTTC. Protein: CSAPGVAGQYF. This chain joins TRBV20-1 and TRBJ2-7; 7 bases align to TRBD2. Trimming removed 6 bases from V and 9 bases from J; junction bases left unmatched: 8. From germline, CDR1 is DFQATT and CDR2 SNEGSKA (reference sequence). The CDR3 extends over 11 amino acids.

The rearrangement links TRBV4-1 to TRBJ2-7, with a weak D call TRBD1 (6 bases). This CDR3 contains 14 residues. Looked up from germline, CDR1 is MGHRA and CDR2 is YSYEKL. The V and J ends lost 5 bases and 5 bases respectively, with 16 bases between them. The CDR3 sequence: CASSSTGGPDEQYF. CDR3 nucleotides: TGCGCCAGCAGCTCGACAGGTGGTCCGGACGAGCAGTACTTC.

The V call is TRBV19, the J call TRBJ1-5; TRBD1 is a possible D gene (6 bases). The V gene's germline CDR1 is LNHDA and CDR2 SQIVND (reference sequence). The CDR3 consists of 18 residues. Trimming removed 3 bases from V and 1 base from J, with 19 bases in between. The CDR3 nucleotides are TGTGCCAGTAGTATTTGGTCGAGCAGGGGAGAGAGCAATCAGCCCCAGCATTTT. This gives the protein CASSIWSSRGESNQPQHF.

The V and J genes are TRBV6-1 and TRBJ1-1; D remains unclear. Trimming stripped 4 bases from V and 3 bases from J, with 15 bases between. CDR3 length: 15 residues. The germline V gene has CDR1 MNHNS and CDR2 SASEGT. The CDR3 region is CASSGGPSRDTEAFF. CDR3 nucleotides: TGTGCCAGCAGTGGAGGCCCTTCGAGGGACACTGAAGCTTTCTTT.

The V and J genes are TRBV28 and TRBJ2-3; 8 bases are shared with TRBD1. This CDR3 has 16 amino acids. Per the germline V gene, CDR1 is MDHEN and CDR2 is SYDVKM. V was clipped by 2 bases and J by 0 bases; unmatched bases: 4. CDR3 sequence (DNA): TGTGCCAGCAGTTTAGAGACAGGGGCCAGCACAGATACGCAGTATTTT. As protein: CASSLETGASTDTQYF.

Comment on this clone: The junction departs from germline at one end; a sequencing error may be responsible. The CDR3 region is CASSLAGSYEQYF. CDR3 in DNA: TGTGCCAGCAGTCTAGCGGGGTCCTACGAGCAGTACTTT. The rearrangement uses TRBV14 and TRBJ2-7; 9 bases line up with TRBD2. The germline V gene has CDR1 SGHDN and CDR2 FVKESK. The CDR3 length is 13 residues. The variable domain in full, completed from reference TRBV14 and TRBJ2-7, reads EAGVTQFPSHSVIEKGQTVTLRCDPISGHDNLYWYRRVMGKEIKFLLHFVKESKQDESGMPNNRFLAERTGGTYSTLKVQPAELEDSGVYFCASSLAGSYEQYFGPGTRLTVT.

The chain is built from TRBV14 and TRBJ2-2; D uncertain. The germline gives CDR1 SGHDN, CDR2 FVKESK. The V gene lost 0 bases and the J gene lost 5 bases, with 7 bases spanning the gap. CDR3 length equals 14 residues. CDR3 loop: CASSQDMSTGELFF. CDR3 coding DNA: TGTGCCAGCAGCCAAGATATGTCTACCGGGGAGCTGTTTTTT.

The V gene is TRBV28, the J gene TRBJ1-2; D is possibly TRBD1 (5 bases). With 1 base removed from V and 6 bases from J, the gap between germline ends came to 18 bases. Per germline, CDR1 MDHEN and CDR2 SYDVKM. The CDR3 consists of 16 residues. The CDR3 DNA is TGTGCCAGCAGTTTATTCCGGGGGGGGGAGCGTAATGGCTACACCTTC. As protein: CASSLFRGGERNGYTF.

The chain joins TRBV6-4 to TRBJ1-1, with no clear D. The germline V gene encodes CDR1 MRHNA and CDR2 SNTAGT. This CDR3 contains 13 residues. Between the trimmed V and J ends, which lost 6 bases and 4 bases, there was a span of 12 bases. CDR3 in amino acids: CASRLSEGTEAFF. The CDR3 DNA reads TGTGCCAGCAGGTTAAGCGAGGGCACTGAAGCTTTCTTT.

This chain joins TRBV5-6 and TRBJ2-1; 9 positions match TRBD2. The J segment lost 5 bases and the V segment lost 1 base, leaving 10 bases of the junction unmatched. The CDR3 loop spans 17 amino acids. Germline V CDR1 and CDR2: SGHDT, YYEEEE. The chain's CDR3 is CASSLRGQAGGDNEQFF. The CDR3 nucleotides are TGTGCCAGCAGCTTGAGGGGTCAAGCGGGGGGTGACAATGAGCAGTTCTTC.

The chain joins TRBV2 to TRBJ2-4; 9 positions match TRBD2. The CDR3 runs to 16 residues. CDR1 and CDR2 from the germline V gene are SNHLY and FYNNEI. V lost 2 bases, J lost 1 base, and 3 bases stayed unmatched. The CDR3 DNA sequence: TGTGCCAGCAGTGAACTAGCGGGGTGGGCCAAAAACATTCAGTACTTC. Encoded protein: CASSELAGWAKNIQYF.

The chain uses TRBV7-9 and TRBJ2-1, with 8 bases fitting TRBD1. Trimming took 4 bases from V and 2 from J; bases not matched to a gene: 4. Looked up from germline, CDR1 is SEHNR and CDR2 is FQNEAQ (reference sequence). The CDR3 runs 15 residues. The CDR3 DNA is TGTGCCAGCAGCTCTAACAGGGGGGCCTACAATGAGCAGTTCTTC. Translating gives CASSSNRGAYNEQFF.

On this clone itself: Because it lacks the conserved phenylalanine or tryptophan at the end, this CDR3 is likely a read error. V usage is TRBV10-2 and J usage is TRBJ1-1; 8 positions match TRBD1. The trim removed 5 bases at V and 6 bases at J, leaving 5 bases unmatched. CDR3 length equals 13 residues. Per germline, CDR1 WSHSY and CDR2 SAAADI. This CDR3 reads CASSFGGQAEAFL. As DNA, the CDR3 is TGCGCCAGCAGTTTTGGGGGACAGGCTGAAGCTTTCCTT.

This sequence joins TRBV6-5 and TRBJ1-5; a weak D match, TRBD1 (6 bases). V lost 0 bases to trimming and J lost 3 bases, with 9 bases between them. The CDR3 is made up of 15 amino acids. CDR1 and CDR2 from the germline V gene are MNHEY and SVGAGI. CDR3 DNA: TGTGCCAGCAGTTACTCAACAGGGCTCAATCAGCCCCAGCATTTT. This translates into CASSYSTGLNQPQHF.

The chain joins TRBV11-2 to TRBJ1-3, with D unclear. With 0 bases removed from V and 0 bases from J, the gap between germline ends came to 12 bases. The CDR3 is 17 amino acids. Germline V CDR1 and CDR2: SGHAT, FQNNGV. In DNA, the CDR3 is TGTGCCAGCAGCTTAGAATCCGCCCAAGCCTCTGGAAACACCATATATTTT. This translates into CASSLESAQASGNTIYF.

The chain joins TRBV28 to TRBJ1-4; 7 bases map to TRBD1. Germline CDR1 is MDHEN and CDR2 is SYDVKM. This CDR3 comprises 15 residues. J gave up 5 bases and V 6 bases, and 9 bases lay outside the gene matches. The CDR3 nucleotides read TGTGCCAGCAGACCAGACAGGGTATTAAATGAAAAACTGTTTTTT. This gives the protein CASRPDRVLNEKLFF.

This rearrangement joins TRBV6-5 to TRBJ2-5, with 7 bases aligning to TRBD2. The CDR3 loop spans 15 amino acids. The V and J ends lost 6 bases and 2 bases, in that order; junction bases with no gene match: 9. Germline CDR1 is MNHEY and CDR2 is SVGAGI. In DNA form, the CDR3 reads TGTGCCAGCAGATCCGAGGGAGCGGGGCAAGAGACCCAGTACTTC. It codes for CASRSEGAGQETQYF.

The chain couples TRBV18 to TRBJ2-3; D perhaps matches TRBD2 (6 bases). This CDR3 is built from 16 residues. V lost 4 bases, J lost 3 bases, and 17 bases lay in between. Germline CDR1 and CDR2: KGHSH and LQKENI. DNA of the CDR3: TGTGCCAGCTCACGTCGGACGGGGGAAGGGACAGATACGCAGTATTTT. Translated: CASSRRTGEGTDTQYF.

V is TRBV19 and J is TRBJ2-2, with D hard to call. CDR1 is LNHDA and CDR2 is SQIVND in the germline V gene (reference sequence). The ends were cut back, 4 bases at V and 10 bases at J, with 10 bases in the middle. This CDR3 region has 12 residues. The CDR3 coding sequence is TGTGCCAGTAGTACCCTGGAGCCGGAGCTGTTTTTT. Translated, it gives CASSTLEPELFF.

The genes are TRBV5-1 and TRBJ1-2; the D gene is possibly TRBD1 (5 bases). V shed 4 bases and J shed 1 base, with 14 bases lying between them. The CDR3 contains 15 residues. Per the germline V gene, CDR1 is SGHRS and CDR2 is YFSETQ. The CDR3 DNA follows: TGCGCCAGCAGCGGGGCCCCGACAGATAACTATGGCTACACCTTC. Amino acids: CASSGAPTDNYGYTF.

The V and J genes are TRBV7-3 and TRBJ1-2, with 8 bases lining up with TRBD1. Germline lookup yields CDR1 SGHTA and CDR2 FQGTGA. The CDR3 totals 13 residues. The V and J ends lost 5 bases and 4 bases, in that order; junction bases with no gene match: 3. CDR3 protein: CASSPGQGYGYTF. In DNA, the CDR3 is TGTGCCAGCAGCCCTGGACAGGGCTATGGCTACACCTTC.

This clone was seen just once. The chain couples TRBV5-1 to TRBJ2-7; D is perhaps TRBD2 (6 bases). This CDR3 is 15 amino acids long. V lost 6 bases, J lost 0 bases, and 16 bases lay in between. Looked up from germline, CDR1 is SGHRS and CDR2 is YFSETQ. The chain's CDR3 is CASKVAAGSSYEQYF. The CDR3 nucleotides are TGCGCCAGCAAGGTAGCGGCCGGCAGCTCCTACGAGCAGTACTTC.

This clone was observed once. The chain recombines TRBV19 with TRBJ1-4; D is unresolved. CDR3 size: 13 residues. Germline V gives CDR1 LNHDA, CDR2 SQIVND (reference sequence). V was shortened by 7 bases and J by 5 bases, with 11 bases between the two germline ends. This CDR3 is CASKYRENEKLFF. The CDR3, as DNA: TGTGCCAGTAAGTACAGAGAGAATGAAAAACTGTTTTTT.

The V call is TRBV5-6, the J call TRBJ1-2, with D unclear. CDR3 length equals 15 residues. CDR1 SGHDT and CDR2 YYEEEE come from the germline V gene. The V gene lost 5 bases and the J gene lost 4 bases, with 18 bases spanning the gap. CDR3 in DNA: TGTGCCAGCAGTCCGGGAGGGTCATCATCCTATGGCTACACCTTC. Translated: CASSPGGSSSYGYTF.

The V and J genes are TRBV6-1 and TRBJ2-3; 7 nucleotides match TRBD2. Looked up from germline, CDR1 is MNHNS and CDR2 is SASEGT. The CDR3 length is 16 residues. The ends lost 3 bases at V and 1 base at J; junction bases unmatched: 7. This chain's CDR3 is CASSDHGGVRTDTQYF. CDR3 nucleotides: TGTGCCAGCAGTGACCATGGGGGGGTGCGCACAGATACGCAGTATTTT.

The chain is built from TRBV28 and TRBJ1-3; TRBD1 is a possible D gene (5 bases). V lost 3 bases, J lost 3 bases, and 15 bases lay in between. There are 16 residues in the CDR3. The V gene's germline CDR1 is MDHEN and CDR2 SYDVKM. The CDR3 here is CASSLHIGGGGNTIYF. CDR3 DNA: TGTGCCAGCAGTTTGCACATCGGGGGTGGTGGAAACACCATATATTTT.

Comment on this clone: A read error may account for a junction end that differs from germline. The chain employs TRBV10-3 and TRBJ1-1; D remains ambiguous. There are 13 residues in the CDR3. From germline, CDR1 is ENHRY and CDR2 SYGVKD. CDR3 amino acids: CASSPPGYTEAFF. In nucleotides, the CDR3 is TGTGCCAGCAGTCCTCCGGGTTACACTGAAGCTTTCTTT.

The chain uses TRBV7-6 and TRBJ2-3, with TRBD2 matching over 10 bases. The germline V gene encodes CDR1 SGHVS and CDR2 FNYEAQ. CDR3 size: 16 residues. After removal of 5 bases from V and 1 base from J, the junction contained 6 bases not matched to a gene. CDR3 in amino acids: CASSISGGRGTDTQYF. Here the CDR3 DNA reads TGTGCCAGCAGCATTAGCGGGGGGAGGGGCACAGATACGCAGTATTTT.